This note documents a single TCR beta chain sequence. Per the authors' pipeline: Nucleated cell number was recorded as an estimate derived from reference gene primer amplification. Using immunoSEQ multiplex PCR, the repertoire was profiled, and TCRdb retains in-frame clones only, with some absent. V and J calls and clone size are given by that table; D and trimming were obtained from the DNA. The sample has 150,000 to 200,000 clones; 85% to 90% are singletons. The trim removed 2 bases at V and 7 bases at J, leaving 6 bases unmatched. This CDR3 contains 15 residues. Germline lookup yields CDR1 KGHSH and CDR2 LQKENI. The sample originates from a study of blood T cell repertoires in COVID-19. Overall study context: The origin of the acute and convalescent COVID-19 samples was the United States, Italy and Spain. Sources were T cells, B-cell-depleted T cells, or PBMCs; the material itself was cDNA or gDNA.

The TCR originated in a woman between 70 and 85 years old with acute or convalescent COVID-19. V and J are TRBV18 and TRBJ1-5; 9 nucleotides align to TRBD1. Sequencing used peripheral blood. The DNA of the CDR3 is TGTGCCAGCTCACCAAGGACAGGGGAGGACCAGCCCCAGCATTTT. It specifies CASSPRTGEDQPQHF.